A single sample is the source of the 10 T cell receptor beta chains below, sequenced in a study of shared clonotypes between healthy human individuals. Sequencing was performed with immunoSEQ multiplex PCR; in TCRdb, only in-frame clones are kept and a portion is missing. The repertoire consists of hundreds of thousands of clones, with 96% occurring once and the leading ten covering roughly 0.06%. Sequenced material: naive CD4+ T cells sorted from blood. The subset: CD45RA+ positively selected. The receptors shown here come from a woman in her twenties or thirties in good health.

This rearrangement joins TRBV9 to TRBJ2-2; possibly TRBD2 for D (5 bases). Trimming removed 4 bases at V and 5 bases at J, with 15 bases between. Germline loops: CDR1 SGDLS, CDR2 YYNGEE. CDR3 length: 15 residues. CDR3 sequence reads: CASSPRARRTGELFF. CDR3 sequence (DNA): TGTGCCAGCAGCCCCCGGGCTAGGAGGACCGGGGAGCTGTTTTTT. Using reference TRBV9 and TRBJ2-2 for the parts outside the CDR3, the full variable domain is DSGVTQTPKHLITATGQRVTLRCSPRSGDLSVYWYQQSLDQGLQFLIQYYNGEERAKGNILERFSAQQFPDLHSELNLSSLELGDSALYFCASSPRARRTGELFFGEGSRLTVL.

The rearrangement joins TRBV29-1 to TRBJ2-1, with TRBD2 matching over 10 bases. The V gene end was trimmed by 1 base and the J gene end by 5 bases; junction bases not matched to a gene: 5. CDR3 length equals 15 residues. Germline V gives CDR1 SQVTM, CDR2 ANQGSEA. Here the CDR3 reads CSVEGGLALDNEQFF. The CDR3, as DNA: TGCAGCGTTGAAGGGGGACTAGCGTTAGACAATGAGCAGTTCTTC.

This clone is a singleton in its sample. V usage is TRBV5-1 and J usage is TRBJ2-5, with 7 bases that match TRBD2. The trim removed 5 bases at V and 3 bases at J, leaving 4 bases unmatched. This CDR3 contains 13 residues. Germline values: CDR1 SGHRS, CDR2 YFSETQ. Here the CDR3 reads CASRGLAEETQYF. The CDR3 DNA sequence: TGCGCCAGCAGGGGGCTAGCGGAAGAGACCCAGTACTTC.

The chain joins TRBV27 to TRBJ2-2, with TRBD2 matching 12 bases. V was clipped by 10 bases and J by 6 bases; unmatched bases: 9. This CDR3 is built from 15 residues. Germline assignment: CDR1 MNHEY and CDR2 SMNVEV (reference sequence). CDR3 nucleotides: TGTGCCACAAGACTAGCGGGAGCTGGCTCCGGGGAGCTGTTTTTT. It translates to CATRLAGAGSGELFF.

To note about this clone: One end of the junction does not line up with germline, which may come from a read error. The chain links TRBV30 to TRBJ2-7, with D possibly TRBD1 on 6 matching bases. This CDR3 comprises 14 residues. Germline values: CDR1 GTSNPN, CDR2 SVGIG (reference sequence). The CDR3 DNA reads TGTGCCTGGGGTGTGAGGACAGTGTCCTACGAGCAGTACTTC. This sequence encodes CAWGVRTVSYEQYF. The variable domain in full, with the rest retrieved from reference TRBV30 and TRBJ2-7, is SQTIHQWPATLVQPVGSPLSLECTVEGTSNPNLYWYRQAAGRGLQLLFYSVGIGQISSEVPQNLSASRPQDRQFILSSKKLLLSDSGFYLCAWGVRTVSYEQYFGPGTRLTVT.

A word on this clone: Additional DNA sequences in this sample encode the identical CDR3. This chain links TRBV6-1 with TRBJ1-5; unclear D gene. The germline V gene encodes CDR1 MNHNS and CDR2 SASEGT. The CDR3 covers 13 residues. Between the trimmed V and J ends, which lost 4 bases and 1 base, there was a span of 5 bases. CDR3 sequence (DNA): TGTGCCAGCAGTGGTCAGAGCAATCAGCCCCAGCATTTT. It translates to CASSGQSNQPQHF.

The chain combines TRBV10-3 with TRBJ2-3, with 11 bases matching TRBD1. The length of the CDR3 is 15 residues. Germline CDR1 ENHRY, CDR2 SYGVKD. The V segment lost 9 bases and the J segment 4 bases; nucleotides outside the gene matches: 9. The DNA of the CDR3 is TGTGCCATAGGGCCGGGACAGGGGGGCCCAGATACGCAGTATTTT. It translates to CAIGPGQGGPDTQYF.

The rearrangement links TRBV6-1 to TRBJ1-1; possible D gene TRBD1, 6 bases. The CDR3 contains 15 residues. Trimming took 3 bases from V and 5 from J, leaving 16 bases between them. Germline V gene sequence: CDR1 MNHNS, CDR2 SASEGT. The CDR3 is CASSEFGQLGTEAFF. Here the CDR3 DNA reads TGTGCCAGCAGTGAGTTTGGACAGCTCGGAACTGAAGCTTTCTTT.

The chain couples TRBV4-2 to TRBJ2-7; the match to TRBD2 covers 10 bases. The trim removed 1 base at V and 3 bases at J, leaving 0 bases unmatched. Germline assignment: CDR1 LGHNA and CDR2 YNFKEQ. The CDR3 runs 14 residues. This CDR3 is CASSQGTSGYEQYF. In nucleotides, the CDR3 is TGTGCCAGCAGCCAAGGGACTAGCGGCTACGAGCAGTACTTC.

V usage is TRBV29-1 and J usage is TRBJ2-7, with TRBD2 matching 12 bases. The V and J ends lost 7 bases and 3 bases, in that order; junction bases with no gene match: 4. The length of the CDR3 is 13 residues. Germline CDR1 is SQVTM and CDR2 is ANQGSEA. CDR3: CSGRLAGVYEQYF. DNA for the CDR3: TGCAGCGGGAGACTAGCGGGAGTCTACGAGCAGTACTTC.